This is a list of T cell receptor beta chains from one sample in a study of T cell responses to AZD1222 COVID-19 vaccine. Only in-frame clones appear in the TCRdb table, and some are missing; sequencing was by immunoSEQ multiplex PCR. Altogether 120,000 or so clones are present, 70% to 90% being singletons, with the ten largest covering 10%. Sequencing was performed on peripheral blood, taken on day 0 of AZD1222 vaccination. These TCRs come from an adult in good health. Each CDR3 is given with its conserved first and last residue.

V gene	J gene	CDR3 protein
TRBV19	TRBJ1-1	CASSREGAPNTEAFF
TRBV4-3	TRBJ2-7	CASSQDWVREGSLYEQYF
TRBV11-3	TRBJ1-6	CASSLGAGQNNSPLHF
TRBV23-1	TRBJ2-7	CASSQFRGQGGNEQYF
TRBV9	TRBJ2-5	CASSPGQGVGTQYF
TRBV19	TRBJ2-2	CASSTGWDRVGTGELFF
TRBV2	TRBJ1-4	CASKPDGEKLFF
TRBV5-1	TRBJ2-5	CASSLSGNQETQYF
TRBV21-1	TRBJ2-7	CASNKGRLADSYEQYF
TRBV5-1	TRBJ2-7	CASSPTTLSSYEQYF
TRBV5-1	TRBJ2-7	CASSLERGRNSYEQYF
TRBV29-1	TRBJ1-5	CSVETGGGQPQHF
TRBV7-9	TRBJ1-5	CASSLLGDGDQPQHF
TRBV14	TRBJ2-7	CASSPPRGVLAYEQYF
TRBV12-3/TRBV12-4	TRBJ1-1	CASSLKVRTEAFF
TRBV7-2	TRBJ1-2	CASSLAIDRSLYGYTF
TRBV9	TRBJ2-1	CASSVTMDEQFF
TRBV27	TRBJ2-7	CASRRGAISSTSYEQYF
TRBV7-8	TRBJ2-5	CASSSRGAGETQYF
TRBV5-1	TRBJ2-7	CASSSTRVEQYF
TRBV5-1	TRBJ1-4	CASSSRTGGGEKLFF
TRBV9	TRBJ2-1	CASSVALGPYNEQFF
TRBV4-2	TRBJ2-7	CASSQRDGAYEQYF
TRBV9	TRBJ2-5	CASSVGGQGQETQYF
TRBV7-9	TRBJ1-4	CASSRTGGDEKLFF
TRBV30	TRBJ1-1	CAWSDFAEAFF
TRBV12-5	TRBJ2-3	CASGLDSGSTQYF
TRBV7-8	TRBJ2-1	CASSPQLGKQFF
TRBV3-1/TRBV3-2	TRBJ1-2	CASSPRNRGRVYGYTF
TRBV2	TRBJ1-6	CASTGTGGGNSPLHF
TRBV24-1	TRBJ2-5	CATSDGQGAGETQYF
TRBV4-1	TRBJ2-1	CASSRGASGASSPYNEQFF
TRBV2	TRBJ2-2	CASSELREGTGELFF
TRBV3-1/TRBV3-2	TRBJ1-5	CASSQEVNQPQHF
TRBV27	TRBJ2-1	CASSFGRGPANEQFF
TRBV28	TRBJ2-2	CASSSTGTRGTGELFF
TRBV6-5	TRBJ2-7	CASSYSPGPYEQYF
TRBV30	TRBJ2-7	CAWSEGGDYEQYF
TRBV7-3	TRBJ2-1	CASSRTGLKNEQFF